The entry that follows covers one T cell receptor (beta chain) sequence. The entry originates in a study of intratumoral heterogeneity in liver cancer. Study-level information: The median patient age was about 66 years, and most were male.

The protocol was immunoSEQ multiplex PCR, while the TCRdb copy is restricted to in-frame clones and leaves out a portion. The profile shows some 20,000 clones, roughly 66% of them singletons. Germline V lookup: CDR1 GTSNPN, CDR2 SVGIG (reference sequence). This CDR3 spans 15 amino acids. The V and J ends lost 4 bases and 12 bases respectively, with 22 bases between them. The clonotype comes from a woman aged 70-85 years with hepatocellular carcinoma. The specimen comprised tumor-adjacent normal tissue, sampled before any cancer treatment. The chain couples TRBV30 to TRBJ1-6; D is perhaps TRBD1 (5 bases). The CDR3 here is CAWKTGSVDPLPLHF. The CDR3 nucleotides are TGTGCCTGGAAAACAGGTTCCGTCGACCCATTACCCCTCCACTTT.